This TCR beta chain was recovered during a study of shared clonotypes between healthy human individuals. V lost 1 base and J 2 bases, leaving 7 bases between the germline ends. The CDR3 is 14 amino acids. Germline V gene lookup returns CDR1 SGHTA and CDR2 FQGTGA. This clone was seen once. Profiled with immunoSEQ multiplex PCR; TCRdb holds only in-frame clones, not every one. Of approximately 2.3 million clones detected, 85% to 95% appear once; the ten largest clones hold under 0.45%. This chain connects TRBV7-3 to TRBJ2-3; no reliable D call. This clonotype was sampled from a man between 18 and 29 years old in good health. Some clones in this sample may be carry-over from other donors' samples. The sequenced sample was naive CD4+ T cells from PBMCs. This sample's subset: CD45RA+ positively selected. CDR3 DNA sequence: TGTGCCAGCAGCTTAAGTTTAGTCACAGATACGCAGTATTTT. Its protein product is CASSLSLVTDTQYF.